This record concerns one TCR beta chain sequence. The data derive from a study of blood T cell repertoires in COVID-19. Overall study: COVID-19 samples, acute and convalescent, were from the United States, Italy and Spain. PBMCs, B-cell-depleted T cells, or T cells provided the cDNA or gDNA that made up the material.

Study processing details: Estimation of nucleated cell counts was performed using reference gene primer amplification. Profiling relied on immunoSEQ multiplex PCR, and the TCRdb table lists in-frame clones only, not all of them. V, J and clone size reflect that table, while D and trimming were determined from the DNA. The sample includes around 85,000 clones, roughly 89% seen only once; the top ten take roughly 4.5%. The TCR sequence derives from a woman over 75 with active or convalescent COVID-19. The specimen sequenced was peripheral blood.

CDR3 sequence reads: CASSGPHSTGELFF. Written as DNA, the CDR3 is TGTGCCAGCAGTGGACCCCACAGCACCGGGGAGCTGTTTTTT. The V call is TRBV25-1, the J call TRBJ2-2; D unclear. Germline values: CDR1 MGHDK, CDR2 SYGVNS. Trimming cost V 4 bases and J 4 bases, with 10 bases left between them. This CDR3 is 14 amino acids long.